Following are 14 T cell receptor beta chains from one sample sequenced in a study of cytomegalovirus exposure and HLA in healthy donors. Both 60 Vbeta primers and 13 Jbeta primers went into the PCR. Clones were sequenced by immunoSEQ multiplex PCR, and TCRdb holds only the in-frame ones, with some missing. The sample holds 100,000 to 150,000 clones; more than 65% are singletons and the top ten take under 5%. Sequencing was performed on PBMCs. These receptor sequences come from a male donor in good health and CMV-seropositive.

The chain has TRBV7-2 and TRBJ2-3; TRBD1 matches at 8 bases. V trimming: 5 bases; J trimming: 2 bases; junction bases outside the gene matches: 6. The V gene's germline CDR1 is SGHTA and CDR2 FQGNSA. The CDR3 covers 15 residues. CDR3 in DNA: TGTGCCAGCAGCCCCAGGGGGCGAGACACAGATACGCAGTATTTT. Protein product: CASSPRGRDTDTQYF.

The genes are TRBV5-4 and TRBJ2-5, with 8 bases that match TRBD1. Germline V gene sequence: CDR1 SGHNT, CDR2 YYREEE (reference sequence). J lost 4 bases, V lost 4 bases, and 9 bases had no gene match. This CDR3 contains 15 residues. For the CDR3, the DNA is TGTGCCAGCAGCACAAAGGACAGGGCCCTAGAGACCCAGTACTTC. Its translation is CASSTKDRALETQYF. Filled out from reference TRBV5-4 and TRBJ2-5, the complete variable domain reads ETGVTQSPTHLIKTRGQQVTLRCSSQSGHNTVSWYQQALGQGPQFIFQYYREEENGRGNFPPRFSGLQFPNYSSELNVNALELDDSALYLCASSTKDRALETQYFGPGTRLLVL.

V usage is TRBV28 and J usage is TRBJ2-5, with 16 positions matching TRBD2. V dropped 11 bases and J dropped 4; count of bases not matched to a gene: 13. The CDR3 is made up of 17 amino acids. Per germline, CDR1 MDHEN and CDR2 SYDVKM. DNA of the CDR3: TGTGCCGGTGCGGGACTAGCGGGGGGGCCGAATGGAGAGACCCAGTACTTC. This sequence encodes CAGAGLAGGPNGETQYF.

The CDR3: CAAASQAEAFF. The CDR3 region has the DNA TGTGCCGCAGCATCACAGGCTGAAGCTTTCTTT. J is TRBJ1-1 and V is TRBV28, with TRBD1 as a possible D gene (5 bases). Germline CDR1 reads MDHEN; CDR2 reads SYDVKM. V lost 11 bases, J lost 6 bases, and 13 bases lay in between. The CDR3 is 11 amino acids.

The chain employs TRBV10-2 and TRBJ2-1, with 7 bases aligning to TRBD2. V was pared by 8 bases and J by 2 bases, with 15 bases of the junction left unmatched. CDR1 and CDR2 from the germline V gene are WSHSY and SAAADI. The CDR3 has 17 amino acids. CDR3 loop: CASGGGGRADTYNEQFF. CDR3 nucleotides: TGCGCCAGCGGGGGTGGCGGGAGAGCAGATACCTACAATGAGCAGTTCTTC.

The CDR3 DNA sequence: TGCGCCAGCAGCCAAGAGACAGGGGGCTGGGGCAATCAGCCCCAGCATTTT. It translates to CASSQETGGWGNQPQHF. J is TRBJ1-5 and V is TRBV4-1; TRBD1 aligns across 10 bases. Germline V gives CDR1 MGHRA, CDR2 YSYEKL. The CDR3 is 17 residues long. J gave up 2 bases and V 0 bases, and 4 bases lay outside the gene matches.

V is TRBV4-1 and J is TRBJ2-1; D is perhaps TRBD2 (5 bases). The V end lost 4 bases, the J end lost 0 bases, and 10 bases lay between the germline ends. The germline V gene has CDR1 MGHRA and CDR2 YSYEKL. This CDR3 region has 15 residues. CDR3 residues: CASSPVGSSYNEQFF. The CDR3 DNA follows: TGCGCCAGCAGCCCTGTGGGGAGCTCCTACAATGAGCAGTTCTTC.

The genes are TRBV6-6 and TRBJ2-7; 7 nucleotides match TRBD2. Germline CDR1 reads MNHNY; CDR2 reads SVGAGI (reference sequence). This CDR3 region has 16 residues. The junction had 10 bases not matched to a gene; V was cut back by 2 bases and J by 3 bases. The CDR3 region has the DNA TGTGCCAGCAGTTACAAGGGTGGCGGGAGAAGCTACGAGCAGTACTTC. Its translation: CASSYKGGGRSYEQYF.

The rearrangement joins TRBV6-5 to TRBJ2-1; no clear D gene. V was cut by 2 bases and J by 12 bases, with 14 bases left in between. Germline V gene data show CDR1 as MNHEY and CDR2 as SVGAGI. The CDR3 runs 13 residues. CDR3 DNA sequence: TGTGCCAGCAGTTACGGTCTTAACCTCGGGCAGTTCTTC. Protein product: CASSYGLNLGQFF.

This chain joins TRBV28 and TRBJ1-1, with 7 bases matching TRBD1. With 6 bases clipped from V and 7 bases from J, the junction kept 2 bases outside the gene matches. The CDR3 spans 11 residues. Germline V CDR1 and CDR2: MDHEN, SYDVKM. CDR3 sequence (DNA): TGTGCCAGCAGGGACAGGAGTGAAGCTTTCTTT. Protein product: CASRDRSEAFF.

The chain links TRBV18 to TRBJ2-5; D remains ambiguous. The J call may be incorrect, as the DNA end agrees better with TRBJ2-7. Germline CDR1 reads KGHSH; CDR2 reads LQKENI. This CDR3 contains 12 residues. CDR3 coding DNA: TGTGCCAGCTCACCACTCACCTACGAGCAGTACTTC. Its translation is CASSPLTYEQYF.

The genes are TRBV5-1 and TRBJ1-6; 7 bases agree with TRBD1. The V and J ends lost 6 bases and 9 bases, in that order; junction bases with no gene match: 6. Per germline, CDR1 SGHRS and CDR2 YFSETQ. The CDR3 length is 13 residues. CDR3 in amino acids: CASKFDRASPLHF. The CDR3 DNA is TGCGCCAGCAAGTTTGACAGGGCTTCACCCCTCCACTTT.

The chain employs TRBV7-2 and TRBJ1-6; TRBD1 might be the D (5 bases). Germline V gene data show CDR1 as SGHTA and CDR2 as FQGNSA. The CDR3 has 18 amino acids. Trimming took 1 base from V and 7 from J, leaving 20 bases between them. The CDR3 DNA follows: TGTGCCAGCAGCTTAGAGGGTAGGAGGGGCCCCCAGAATTCACCCCTCCACTTT. Its translation: CASSLEGRRGPQNSPLHF.

The chain uses TRBV27 and TRBJ1-6; 9 bases are shared with TRBD1. The CDR3 extends over 17 amino acids. The junction had 9 bases not matched to a gene; V was cut back by 5 bases and J by 4 bases. CDR1 and CDR2 (germline): MNHEY, SMNVEV (reference sequence). CDR3 bases: TGTGCCAGCAGTCCATACAGGGGGCAAATGTATAATTCACCCCTCCACTTT. Amino acids: CASSPYRGQMYNSPLHF.